This TCR beta chain is from a study of naive and memory T cell subsets. Regarding the study as a whole: Over 85% of naive TCR sequences appeared only once after error correction, unlike memory subsets.

CMV status came from CD4+ T cell IFNgamma after overnight CMV lysate stimulation of fresh PBMCs. The V end lost 5 bases, the J end lost 0 bases, and 17 bases lay between the germline ends. CDR1 SGHNT and CDR2 YYREEE come from the germline V gene (reference sequence). The CDR3 loop spans 16 amino acids. There are a few counts of this clonotype. Its antigen is undetermined. Two oligonucleotides, mixed equimolar, formed the beta constant-region primer covering TRBC1 and TRBC2. TCRdb called the UMI-ligation and nested PCR reads again in MiXCR, with one record for every CDR3 protein. Seen here are tens of thousands of distinct CDR3 sequences, around 13% observed once, and the top ten hold roughly 0.84%.

The rearrangement uses TRBV5-4 and TRBJ1-2, with TRBD1 as a possible D gene (5 bases). Input material: central memory CD4+ T cells from blood. The receptor comes from a human donor in good health. This CDR3 reads CASRSGGGTANYGYTF. The CDR3 nucleotides read TGTGCCAGCAGAAGCGGGGGAGGAACGGCTAACTATGGCTACACCTTC.